What follows are 15 T cell receptor beta chains derived from one specimen sequenced in a study of cytomegalovirus exposure and HLA in healthy donors. The PCR employed 60 Vbeta primers together with 13 Jbeta primers. The table came from immunoSEQ multiplex PCR; TCRdb's copy has only in-frame clones and leaves some out. The sample shows about 250,000 clones, about three quarters of them seen only once. What was sequenced was PBMCs. These receptor sequences come from a boy aged 10-17 years in good health and CMV-seronegative.

This clone was recorded only once. The CDR3: CASSQEFRDHEQYF. The CDR3 nucleotides read TGCGCCAGCAGCCAAGAATTCCGGGATCACGAGCAGTACTTC. The chain has TRBV4-1 and TRBJ2-5, with D perhaps TRBD2 (5 bases). The J call is uncertain, as TRBJ2-7 better fits the DNA end. In germline, CDR1 is MGHRA, CDR2 YSYEKL. The CDR3 totals 14 residues.

The chain uses TRBV11-2 and TRBJ2-1; weak D call: TRBD2 (7 bases). The CDR3 runs 18 residues. V shed 1 base and J shed 6 bases, with 22 bases lying between them. Germline V gene data show CDR1 as SGHAT and CDR2 as FQNNGV. The CDR3 region is CASSLVPPASGGPNEQFF. The CDR3 DNA reads as TGTGCCAGCAGCTTAGTGCCCCCCGCATCCGGGGGGCCCAATGAGCAGTTCTTC. The full variable domain, with the rest looked up from reference TRBV11-2 and TRBJ2-1, is EAGVAQSPRYKIIEKRQSVAFWCNPISGHATLYWYQQILGQGPKLLIQFQNNGVVDDSQLPKDRFSAERLKGVDSTLKIQPAKLEDSAVYLCASSLVPPASGGPNEQFFGPGTRLTVL.

This clone was detected a few times. The chain recombines TRBV18 with TRBJ2-7; 7 bases fit TRBD1. The CDR3 loop spans 14 amino acids. J was trimmed by 3 bases and V by 3 bases; bases with no gene match: 5. The germline CDR1 and CDR2 sequences are KGHSH and LQKENI. CDR3 sequence: CASSPNRGHYEQYF. For the CDR3, the DNA is TGTGCCAGCTCACCGAACAGGGGCCACTACGAGCAGTACTTC.

J is TRBJ2-1 and V is TRBV11-1; D is unclear. The V gene lost 6 bases and the J gene lost 4 bases, with 13 bases spanning the gap. Germline CDR1 is SGHAT and CDR2 is FQDESV (reference sequence). The CDR3 runs 14 residues. The CDR3 DNA is TGTGCCAGCAGAACCAACGACTTATACAATGAGCAGTTCTTC. Translated, it gives CASRTNDLYNEQFF. Together with reference TRBV11-1 and TRBJ2-1, the CDR3 gives the full variable domain: EAEVAQSPRYKITEKSQAVAFWCDPISGHATLYWYRQILGQGPELLVQFQDESVVDDSQLPKDRFSAERLKGVDSTLKIQPAELGDSAMYLCASRTNDLYNEQFFGPGTRLTVL.

The J gene is TRBJ2-1, the V gene TRBV9; D uncertain. This CDR3 is 13 amino acids long. Germline loops: CDR1 SGDLS, CDR2 YYNGEE. Trimming left V 2 bases short and J 4 bases short, with 7 bases between. CDR3 DNA: TGTGCCAGCAGCGTCCAGGATTACAATGAGCAGTTCTTC. Translated: CASSVQDYNEQFF. The complete variable domain, with remaining parts taken from reference TRBV9 and TRBJ2-1, reads DSGVTQTPKHLITATGQRVTLRCSPRSGDLSVYWYQQSLDQGLQFLIQYYNGEERAKGNILERFSAQQFPDLHSELNLSSLELGDSALYFCASSVQDYNEQFFGPGTRLTVL.

V is TRBV13 and J is TRBJ1-2; D unresolved. The CDR3 sequence is 15 residues long. Trimming cost V 2 bases and J 3 bases, with 13 bases left between them. Germline-derived CDR1 and CDR2 are PRHDT and FYEKMQ (reference sequence). CDR3 in DNA: TGTGCCAGCAGCTTAAGTAGTATGAGTGACTATGGCTACACCTTC. Residues: CASSLSSMSDYGYTF.

The V gene is TRBV6-1, the J gene TRBJ2-3; D uncertain. Deletions cut 5 bases from V and 4 bases from J, with 13 bases between. The CDR3 is made up of 14 amino acids. Germline V gives CDR1 MNHNS, CDR2 SASEGT. This CDR3 is CASSLPGRPDTQYF. As DNA, the CDR3 is TGTGCCAGCAGTCTACCGGGTCGCCCAGATACGCAGTATTTT.

The CDR3 region has the DNA TGCGCCAGCAGCGACCAGGAAACTGAAGCTTTCTTT. Its protein product is CASSDQETEAFF. V is TRBV5-1 and J is TRBJ1-1; no definite D call. V dropped 4 bases and J dropped 5 bases, with 9 bases sitting between them. CDR3 length: 12 amino acids. Germline CDR1 SGHRS, CDR2 YFSETQ.

This chain links TRBV5-4 with TRBJ2-3, with 8 bases fitting TRBD1. Germline lookup yields CDR1 SGHNT and CDR2 YYREEE (reference sequence). V lost 0 bases to trimming and J lost 8 bases; unmatched junction nucleotides: 5. CDR3 length: 14 amino acids. Here the CDR3 reads CASSLGDRSGTQYF. CDR3 sequence (DNA): TGTGCCAGCAGCTTGGGGGACAGGTCAGGTACGCAGTATTTT.

This clone was picked up a small number of times. This chain connects TRBV19 to TRBJ2-3; TRBD1 might be the D (7 bases). Germline V gene data show CDR1 as LNHDA and CDR2 as SQIVND (reference sequence). Deletions cut 4 bases from V and 2 bases from J, with 13 bases between. The CDR3 spans 15 residues. The CDR3 sequence: CASSTRGESTDTQYF. In DNA form, the CDR3 reads TGTGCCAGTAGTACCAGGGGGGAGTCCACAGATACGCAGTATTTT.

This clone was seen a few times. This chain uses TRBV6-1 with TRBJ2-7, with D possibly TRBD1 on 5 matching bases. CDR3 length: 12 amino acids. V was pared by 4 bases and J by 3 bases, with 7 bases between. Germline CDR1 is MNHNS and CDR2 is SASEGT. CDR3 protein: CASSVQGYEQYF. CDR3 in DNA: TGTGCCAGCAGTGTCCAGGGCTACGAGCAGTACTTC.

V is TRBV5-1 and J is TRBJ2-1; 11 bases line up with TRBD2. CDR3 length: 17 residues. The V and J ends lost 1 base and 5 bases, in that order; junction bases with no gene match: 8. Germline CDR1 reads SGHRS; CDR2 reads YFSETQ. Here the CDR3 reads CASSLRPTSGTNNEQFF. CDR3 nucleotide sequence: TGCGCCAGCAGCTTGCGGCCGACTAGCGGGACGAACAATGAGCAGTTCTTC.

The chain combines TRBV6-6 with TRBJ1-1, with D perhaps TRBD1 (6 bases). The ends were cut back, 2 bases at V and 1 base at J, with 11 bases in the middle. Germline-derived CDR1 and CDR2 are MNHNY and SVGAGI (reference sequence). The CDR3 loop spans 15 amino acids. The CDR3 DNA reads as TGTGCCAGCAGTTACCCCACAGGGAGGAACACTGAAGCTTTCTTT. This encodes CASSYPTGRNTEAFF.

V and J are TRBV11-1 and TRBJ2-7; the D gene is possibly TRBD1 (5 bases). V lost 2 bases, J lost 1 base, and 12 bases lay in between. Germline V gives CDR1 SGHAT, CDR2 FQDESV (reference sequence). CDR3 length: 15 amino acids. The CDR3 region has the DNA TGTGCCAGCAGCTTAAGGGGTATTCGGTCCTACGAGCAGTACTTC. Encoded protein: CASSLRGIRSYEQYF.

This chain uses TRBV30 with TRBJ2-1, with 7 nucleotides matching TRBD2. The length of the CDR3 is 14 residues. The junction had 7 bases not matched to a gene; V was cut back by 5 bases and J by 3 bases. CDR1 is GTSNPN and CDR2 is SVGIG in the germline V gene (reference sequence). For the CDR3, the DNA is TGTGCCTGGGGTGCGGGGGTGAACTACAATGAGCAGTTCTTC. Its translation: CAWGAGVNYNEQFF.